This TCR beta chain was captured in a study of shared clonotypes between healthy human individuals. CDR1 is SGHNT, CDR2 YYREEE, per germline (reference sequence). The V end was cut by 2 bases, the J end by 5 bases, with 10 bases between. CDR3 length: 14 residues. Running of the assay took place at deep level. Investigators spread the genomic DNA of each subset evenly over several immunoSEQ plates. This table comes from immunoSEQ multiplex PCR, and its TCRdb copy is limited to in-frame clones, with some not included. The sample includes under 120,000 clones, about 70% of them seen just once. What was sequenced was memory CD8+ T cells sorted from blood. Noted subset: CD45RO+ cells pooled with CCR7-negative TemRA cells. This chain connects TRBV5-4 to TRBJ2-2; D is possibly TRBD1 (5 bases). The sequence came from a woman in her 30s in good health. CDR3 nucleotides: TGTGCCAGCAGCTTAGGCCCAGGGACCGGGGAGCTGTTTTTT. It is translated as CASSLGPGTGELFF.